The TCR beta chain described here comes from a study of response to subunit inactivated influenza vaccine. TCRdb passed the RT-PCR reads through MiXCR, listing each CDR3 protein once. In the table there are under 200,000 distinct CDR3 sequences, roughly 12% of which are singletons. Trimming left V 1 base short and J 0 bases short, with 11 bases between. Germline V gene lookup returns CDR1 SEHNR and CDR2 FQNEAQ (reference sequence). This CDR3 is 16 amino acids long. These same data were also listed under a study on T cells expressing NK-cell markers. According to that study: For TCR beta, cDNA was produced by 5'RACE template switching with UMIs.

The clonotype originates from a man in his forties or fifties who received an inactivated influenza vaccine. Sample: CD8+ T cells sorted from PBMCs, taken about 12 days after vaccination. V usage is TRBV7-9 and J usage is TRBJ2-3, with D possibly TRBD2 on 5 matching bases. For the CDR3, the DNA is TGTGCCAGCAGCTTAGAGAAGGCGGGCAGCACAGATACGCAGTATTTT. Protein sequence: CASSLEKAGSTDTQYF.